A selection of T cell receptor beta chains follows, all from one sample in a study of CD8 T cells in Susac syndrome. In TCRdb, the immunoSEQ multiplex PCR reads were re-called with MiXCR into one record per CDR3 protein. This sample has approximately 200,000 distinct CDR3 sequences, with 90% to 95% found just once. Specimen: CD4+ T cells from PBMCs. These receptors were taken from a human donor with multiple sclerosis. CDR3s include the opening cysteine and the closing phenylalanine or tryptophan. D genes are given only for firm matches. Clone sizes are given selectively: once, few, many, or a class where the clone is expanded.

clone size: once
J gene: TRBJ2-5
V gene: TRBV27
D gene: -
CDR3 DNA: TGTGCCAGCAGTTTATTATCAGCGGGCCGGGTCCAAGAGACCCAGTACTTC
CDR3 protein: CASSLLSAGRVQETQYF

clone size: once
J gene: TRBJ2-1
V gene: TRBV5-1
D gene: -
CDR3 DNA: TGCGCCAGCAGCTCATTACAGGGATTCAATGAGCAGTTCTTC
CDR3 protein: CASSSLQGFNEQFF

clone size: -
J gene: TRBJ1-2
V gene: TRBV24-1
D gene: -
CDR3 DNA: TGTGCCACCAGTGACACGAACTATGGCTACACCTTC
CDR3 protein: CATSDTNYGYTF

clone size: once
J gene: TRBJ1-6
V gene: TRBV6-6
D gene: TRBD1
CDR3 DNA: TGTGCCAGCAGTTACGGACAGGGGACATATAATTCACCCCTCCACTTT
CDR3 protein: CASSYGQGTYNSPLHF

clone size: -
J gene: TRBJ1-1
V gene: TRBV30
D gene: -
CDR3 DNA: TGTGCCTACTCGGACGGAAACACTGAAGCTTTCTTT
CDR3 protein: CAYSDGNTEAFF

clone size: -
J gene: TRBJ2-2
V gene: TRBV2
D gene: -
CDR3 DNA: TGTGCCAGCAGGCCTGGGACCGCCGGGGAGCTGTTTTTT
CDR3 protein: CASRPGTAGELFF

clone size: -
J gene: TRBJ1-5
V gene: TRBV12-3/TRBV12-4
D gene: -
CDR3 DNA: TGTGCCAGCAGACAGAGCAATCAGCCCCAGCATTTT
CDR3 protein: CASRQSNQPQHF

clone size: -
J gene: TRBJ2-7
V gene: TRBV29-1
D gene: -
CDR3 DNA: TGCAGCGTTGAAGTCGCTGGGAGCGAGCAGTACTTC
CDR3 protein: CSVEVAGSEQYF

clone size: -
J gene: TRBJ1-1
V gene: TRBV11-3
D gene: -
CDR3 DNA: TGTGCCAGCAGCCCCGGGGGTCCCAGGAGGACTGAAGCTTTCTTT
CDR3 protein: CASSPGGPRRTEAFF

clone size: -
J gene: TRBJ1-4
V gene: TRBV4-2
D gene: -
CDR3 DNA: TGTGCCAGCAGCCCCGGGACGCAGAAGGAAAAACTGTTTTTT
CDR3 protein: CASSPGTQKEKLFF

clone size: -
J gene: TRBJ2-1
V gene: TRBV20-1
D gene: -
CDR3 DNA: TGCAGTGCTAGAGATTACCATGGGGAGCAGTTCTTC
CDR3 protein: CSARDYHGEQFF

clone size: -
J gene: TRBJ2-7
V gene: TRBV29-1
D gene: -
CDR3 DNA: TGCAGCGTTGGAAAGGGCGGCGAGCAGTACTTC
CDR3 protein: CSVGKGGEQYF

clone size: -
J gene: TRBJ2-1
V gene: TRBV30
D gene: -
CDR3 DNA: TGTGCCTGGAGTGTACCCTTCGACAGGGAGCAGTTCTTC
CDR3 protein: CAWSVPFDREQFF

clone size: -
J gene: TRBJ1-6
V gene: TRBV15
D gene: -
CDR3 DNA: TGTGCCACCAGTAGCGCCGGGTCGGGTAGCCTATCCTATAATTCACCCCTCCACTTT
CDR3 protein: CATSSAGSGSLSYNSPLHF

clone size: -
J gene: TRBJ1-2
V gene: TRBV18
D gene: -
CDR3 DNA: TGTGCCAGCTCCGGATTTAGACAGGACCCCCTCTATGGCTACACCTTC
CDR3 protein: CASSGFRQDPLYGYTF

clone size: -
J gene: TRBJ2-3
V gene: TRBV20-1
D gene: -
CDR3 DNA: TGCAGTGCTAGAGATCAAATAGATACGCAGTATTTT
CDR3 protein: CSARDQIDTQYF

clone size: -
J gene: TRBJ2-3
V gene: TRBV20-1
D gene: TRBD2
CDR3 DNA: TGCAGTGCTAAGGGTTGGACTAGCGGGGGCGCGGATACGCAGTATTTT
CDR3 protein: CSAKGWTSGGADTQYF

clone size: -
J gene: TRBJ2-5
V gene: TRBV29-1
D gene: TRBD1
CDR3 DNA: TGCAGCGGGGGACAGCAAGAGACCCAGTACTTC
CDR3 protein: CSGGQQETQYF

clone size: -
J gene: TRBJ2-7
V gene: TRBV10-3
D gene: -
CDR3 DNA: TGTGCCATCGGACCGGCGGCGTACGAGCAGTACTTC
CDR3 protein: CAIGPAAYEQYF

clone size: -
J gene: TRBJ1-2
V gene: TRBV27
D gene: -
CDR3 DNA: TGTGCCAGCAGTGCCCCAGGGGTCCTTGGAGGCTACACCTTC
CDR3 protein: CASSAPGVLGGYTF

clone size: once
J gene: TRBJ2-1
V gene: TRBV4-2
D gene: TRBD2
CDR3 DNA: TGTGCCAGCAGCCAAGGGGGACTAGCGGGATACCATGAGCAGTTCTTC
CDR3 protein: CASSQGGLAGYHEQFF

clone size: -
J gene: TRBJ2-1
V gene: TRBV29-1
D gene: -
CDR3 DNA: TGCAGCGCCCGAGGTCGGGTTCTCTCCTACAATGAGCAGTTCTTC
CDR3 protein: CSARGRVLSYNEQFF

clone size: -
J gene: TRBJ2-3
V gene: TRBV20-1
D gene: -
CDR3 DNA: TGCAGTGCTGGTAGGGGATCTGGCACAGATACGCAGTATTTT
CDR3 protein: CSAGRGSGTDTQYF

clone size: -
J gene: TRBJ1-1
V gene: TRBV29-1
D gene: -
CDR3 DNA: TGCAGCGTCACAGCGAACACTGAAGCTTTCTTT
CDR3 protein: CSVTANTEAFF

clone size: -
J gene: TRBJ2-3
V gene: TRBV20-1
D gene: -
CDR3 DNA: TGCAGTGCAGCACTAGGCACAGATACGCAGTATTTT
CDR3 protein: CSAALGTDTQYF

clone size: -
J gene: TRBJ1-6
V gene: TRBV12-3/TRBV12-4
D gene: -
CDR3 DNA: TGTGCCAGCAGTTTAGGCGGGGAGAGGGGTTCACCCCTCCACTTT
CDR3 protein: CASSLGGERGSPLHF

clone size: -
J gene: TRBJ1-2
V gene: TRBV6-1
D gene: -
CDR3 DNA: TGTGCCAGCATTCTAGGGGTAGGGAGAAGCTATGGCTACACCTTC
CDR3 protein: CASILGVGRSYGYTF

clone size: -
J gene: TRBJ2-7
V gene: TRBV6-5
D gene: TRBD1
CDR3 DNA: TGTGCCAGCAGACTACAGGGGGCGCGTGGCGAGCAGTACTTC
CDR3 protein: CASRLQGARGEQYF

clone size: -
J gene: TRBJ2-3
V gene: TRBV19
D gene: -
CDR3 DNA: TGTGCCAGTATCCCAGGGGGACTAAACCCTACAGGTGCGCAGTATTTT
CDR3 protein: CASIPGGLNPTGAQYF

clone size: -
J gene: TRBJ1-6
V gene: TRBV30
D gene: -
CDR3 DNA: TGTGCCTCTGGGGGCAGGGTGAATTCACCCCTCCATTTT
CDR3 protein: CASGGRVNSPLHF

clone size: -
J gene: TRBJ2-6
V gene: TRBV19
D gene: -
CDR3 DNA: TGTGCCACATCCAGGGGCAACCCCTCTGGGGCCAACGTCCTGACTTTC
CDR3 protein: CATSRGNPSGANVLTF

clone size: -
J gene: TRBJ2-1
V gene: TRBV7-9
D gene: -
CDR3 DNA: TGTGCCAGCAGCTTAGTAGTCGGGGCGAATGAGCAGTTCTTC
CDR3 protein: CASSLVVGANEQFF

clone size: -
J gene: TRBJ2-3
V gene: TRBV7-3
D gene: TRBD2
CDR3 DNA: TGTGCCAGCAGCCCCCAAGTCCCTCTAGCGGGGATAACAGATACGCAGTATTTT
CDR3 protein: CASSPQVPLAGITDTQYF

clone size: -
J gene: TRBJ2-5
V gene: TRBV3-1
D gene: -
CDR3 DNA: TGTGCCAGCAGCCAAGGGAGACAGGCCGCGACCCAGTACTTC
CDR3 protein: CASSQGRQAATQYF